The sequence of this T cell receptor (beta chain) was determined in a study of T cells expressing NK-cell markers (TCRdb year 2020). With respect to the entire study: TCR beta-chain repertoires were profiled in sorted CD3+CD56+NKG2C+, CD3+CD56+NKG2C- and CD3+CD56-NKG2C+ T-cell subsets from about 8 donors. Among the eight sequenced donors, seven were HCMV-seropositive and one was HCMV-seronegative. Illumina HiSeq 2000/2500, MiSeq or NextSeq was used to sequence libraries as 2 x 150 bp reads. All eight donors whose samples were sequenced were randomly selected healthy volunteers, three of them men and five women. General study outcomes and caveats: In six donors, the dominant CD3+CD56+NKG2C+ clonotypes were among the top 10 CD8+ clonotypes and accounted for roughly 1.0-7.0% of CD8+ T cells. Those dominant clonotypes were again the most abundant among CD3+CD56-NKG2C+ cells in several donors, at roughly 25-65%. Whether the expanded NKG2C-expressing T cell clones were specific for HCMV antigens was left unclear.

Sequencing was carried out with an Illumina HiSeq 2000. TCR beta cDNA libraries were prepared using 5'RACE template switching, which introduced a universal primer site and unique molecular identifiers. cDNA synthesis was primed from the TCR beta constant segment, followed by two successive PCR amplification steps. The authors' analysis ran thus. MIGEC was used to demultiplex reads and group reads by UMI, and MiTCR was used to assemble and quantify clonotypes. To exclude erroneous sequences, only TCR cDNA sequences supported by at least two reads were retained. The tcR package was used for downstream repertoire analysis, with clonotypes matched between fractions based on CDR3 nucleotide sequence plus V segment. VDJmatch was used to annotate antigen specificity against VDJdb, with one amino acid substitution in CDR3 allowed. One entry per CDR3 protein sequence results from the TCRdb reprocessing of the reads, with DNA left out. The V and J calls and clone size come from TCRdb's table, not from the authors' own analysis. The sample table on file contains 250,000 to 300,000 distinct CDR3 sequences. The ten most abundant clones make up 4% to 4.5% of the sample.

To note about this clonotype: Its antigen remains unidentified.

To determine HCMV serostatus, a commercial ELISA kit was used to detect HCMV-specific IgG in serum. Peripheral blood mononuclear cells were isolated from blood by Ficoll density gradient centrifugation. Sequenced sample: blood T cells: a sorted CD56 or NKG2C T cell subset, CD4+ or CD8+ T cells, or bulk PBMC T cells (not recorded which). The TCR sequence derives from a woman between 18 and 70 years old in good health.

CDR3 sequence: CSAVTSPEQFF. The rearrangement combines TRBV20-1 with TRBJ2-1; lacking DNA, the TRBD2 call made by TCRdb goes unchecked. From the germline V gene (reference sequence), CDR1 is DFQATT and CDR2 is SNEGSKA. Its CDR3 holds 11 amino acids, cysteine through phenylalanine. DNA is not on record.